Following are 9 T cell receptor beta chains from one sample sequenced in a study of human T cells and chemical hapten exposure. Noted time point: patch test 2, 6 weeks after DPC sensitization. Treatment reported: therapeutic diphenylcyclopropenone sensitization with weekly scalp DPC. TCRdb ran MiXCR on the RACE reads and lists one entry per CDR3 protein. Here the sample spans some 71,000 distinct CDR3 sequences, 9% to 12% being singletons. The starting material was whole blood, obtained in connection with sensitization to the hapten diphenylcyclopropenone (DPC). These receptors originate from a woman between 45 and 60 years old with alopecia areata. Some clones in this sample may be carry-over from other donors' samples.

The CDR3 reads CASITVQGVETQYF. For the CDR3, the DNA is TGTGCCAGCATTACAGTCCAGGGGGTAGAGACCCAGTACTTC. This chain uses TRBV2 with TRBJ2-5; TRBD1 aligns across 7 bases. The CDR3 is 14 residues long. The V segment lost 7 bases and the J segment 4 bases; nucleotides outside the gene matches: 9. Germline assignment: CDR1 SNHLY and CDR2 FYNNEI.

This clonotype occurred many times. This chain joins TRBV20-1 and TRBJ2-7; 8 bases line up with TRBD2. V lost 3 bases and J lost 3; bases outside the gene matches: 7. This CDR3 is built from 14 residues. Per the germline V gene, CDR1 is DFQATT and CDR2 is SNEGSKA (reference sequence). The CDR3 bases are TGCAGTGCTAGGGAGCGGGAGAATCTCTACGAGCAGTACTTC. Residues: CSARERENLYEQYF.

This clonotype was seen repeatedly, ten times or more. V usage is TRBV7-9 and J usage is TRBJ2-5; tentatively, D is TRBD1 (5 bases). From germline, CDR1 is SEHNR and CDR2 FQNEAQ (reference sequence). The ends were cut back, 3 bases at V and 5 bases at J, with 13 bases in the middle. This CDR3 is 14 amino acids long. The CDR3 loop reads CASSFPGNGETQYF. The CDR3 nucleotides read TGTGCCAGCAGCTTTCCAGGGAATGGTGAGACCCAGTACTTC.

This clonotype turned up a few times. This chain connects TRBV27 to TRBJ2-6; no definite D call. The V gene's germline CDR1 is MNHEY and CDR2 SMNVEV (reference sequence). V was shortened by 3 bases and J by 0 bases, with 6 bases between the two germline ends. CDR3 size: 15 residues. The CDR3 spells CASSFWVSGANVLTF. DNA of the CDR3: TGTGCCAGCAGTTTCTGGGTCTCTGGGGCCAACGTCCTGACTTTC.

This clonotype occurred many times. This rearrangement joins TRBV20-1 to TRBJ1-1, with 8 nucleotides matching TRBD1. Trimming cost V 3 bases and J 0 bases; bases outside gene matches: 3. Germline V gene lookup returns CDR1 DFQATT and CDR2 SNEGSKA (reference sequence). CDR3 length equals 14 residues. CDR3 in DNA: TGCAGTGCTAGGCGGACAGGGATGAACACTGAAGCTTTCTTT. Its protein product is CSARRTGMNTEAFF.

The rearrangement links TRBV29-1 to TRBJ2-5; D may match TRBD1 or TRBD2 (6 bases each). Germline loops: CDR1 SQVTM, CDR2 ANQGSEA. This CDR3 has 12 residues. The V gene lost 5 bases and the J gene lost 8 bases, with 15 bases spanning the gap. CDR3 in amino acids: CSVRGDGDTQYF. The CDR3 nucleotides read TGCAGCGTTAGGGGGGACGGTGACACCCAGTACTTC.

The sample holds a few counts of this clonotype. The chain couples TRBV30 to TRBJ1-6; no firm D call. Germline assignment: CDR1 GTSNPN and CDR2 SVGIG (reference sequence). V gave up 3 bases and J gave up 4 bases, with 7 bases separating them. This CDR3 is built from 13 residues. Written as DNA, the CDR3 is TGTGCCTGGAGGGACGGTTATAATTCACCCCTCCACTTT. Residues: CAWRDGYNSPLHF.

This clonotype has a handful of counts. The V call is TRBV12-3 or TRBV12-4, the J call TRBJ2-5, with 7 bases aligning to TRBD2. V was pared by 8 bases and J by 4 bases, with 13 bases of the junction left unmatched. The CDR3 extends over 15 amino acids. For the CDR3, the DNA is TGTGCCAGCGAGTTTGGGTTCGGGGAGGGAGAGACCCAGTACTTC. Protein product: CASEFGFGEGETQYF.

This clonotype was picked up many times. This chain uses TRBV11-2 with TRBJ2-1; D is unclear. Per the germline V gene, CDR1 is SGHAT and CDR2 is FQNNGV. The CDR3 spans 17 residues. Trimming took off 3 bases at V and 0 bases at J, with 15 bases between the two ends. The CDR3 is CASSFYVQTSSYNEQFF. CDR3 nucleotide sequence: TGTGCCAGCAGCTTTTATGTACAGACGAGCTCCTACAATGAGCAGTTCTTC.